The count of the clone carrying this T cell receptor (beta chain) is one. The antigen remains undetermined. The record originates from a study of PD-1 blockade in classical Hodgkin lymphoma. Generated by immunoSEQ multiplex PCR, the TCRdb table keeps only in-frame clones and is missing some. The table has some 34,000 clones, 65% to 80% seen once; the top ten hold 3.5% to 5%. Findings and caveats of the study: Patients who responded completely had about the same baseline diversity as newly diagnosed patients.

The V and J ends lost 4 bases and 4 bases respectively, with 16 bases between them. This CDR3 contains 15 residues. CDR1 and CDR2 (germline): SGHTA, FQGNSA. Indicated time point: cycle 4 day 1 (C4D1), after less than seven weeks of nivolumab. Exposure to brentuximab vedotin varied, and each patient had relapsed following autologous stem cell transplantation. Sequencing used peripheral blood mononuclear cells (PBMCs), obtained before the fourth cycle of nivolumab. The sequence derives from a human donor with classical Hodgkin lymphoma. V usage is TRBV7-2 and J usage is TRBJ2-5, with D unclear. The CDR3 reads CASSSSPEKRETQYF. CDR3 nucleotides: TGTGCCAGCAGCTCAAGCCCCGAAAAGAGAGAGACCCAGTACTTC.